The 5 T cell receptor beta chains listed next were all sequenced from one sample in a study of cytomegalovirus exposure and HLA in healthy donors. PCR involved 60 Vbeta and 13 Jbeta primers. The protocol was immunoSEQ multiplex PCR, while the TCRdb copy is restricted to in-frame clones and leaves out a portion. The repertoire consists of 140,000 to 150,000 clones, with 60% to 85% occurring once and the leading ten covering approximately 2.9%. The sequenced material came from PBMCs. These receptor sequences come from a man aged 40-50 years in good health and CMV-seropositive.

The V call is TRBV6-5, the J call TRBJ1-1, with D perhaps TRBD1 (6 bases). Trimming left V 5 bases short and J 7 bases short, with 17 bases between. The length of the CDR3 is 14 residues. From germline, CDR1 is MNHEY and CDR2 SVGAGI. The DNA for the CDR3 is TGTGCCAGCAGTGAACAGGGATGGGGCGGTGAAGCTTTCTTT. It translates to CASSEQGWGGEAFF.

V and J are TRBV19 and TRBJ1-5; possible D gene TRBD1, 6 bases. Trimming pared 11 bases from V and 5 bases from J, leaving 13 bases between. Germline V gene sequence: CDR1 LNHDA, CDR2 SQIVND (reference sequence). The CDR3 length is 12 residues. CDR3 loop: CAVGGRDQPQHF. The CDR3 DNA reads TGTGCCGTGGGGGGGCGGGATCAGCCCCAGCATTTT.

This clone was picked up one time. The chain joins TRBV18 to TRBJ2-2; 11 nucleotides align to TRBD1. CDR1 is KGHSH and CDR2 is LQKENI in the germline V gene. With 1 base clipped from V and 4 bases from J, the junction kept 5 bases outside the gene matches. The length of the CDR3 is 17 residues. The CDR3 is CASSPQSGTGGTGELFF. CDR3 in DNA: TGTGCCAGCTCACCACAATCTGGGACAGGGGGCACCGGGGAGCTGTTTTTT.

The rearrangement joins TRBV10-1 to TRBJ2-1, with 11 positions matching TRBD1. Unmatched junction bases numbered 8, after V lost 5 bases and J lost 2 bases. Germline lookup yields CDR1 WNHNN and CDR2 SYGVQD (reference sequence). CDR3 length: 17 amino acids. CDR3 amino acids: CASSPGQGARTYNEQFF. The CDR3 nucleotides read TGCGCCAGCAGTCCCGGACAGGGGGCTAGAACCTACAATGAGCAGTTCTTC.

The CDR3 DNA follows: TGTGCCAGCAGCTTAGGACAGGGGGAATTATATGGCTACACCTTC. It yields the protein CASSLGQGELYGYTF. J is TRBJ1-2 and V is TRBV7-3, with 10 bases aligning to TRBD1. Looked up from germline, CDR1 is SGHTA and CDR2 is FQGTGA. V shed 2 bases, J shed 5 bases, and the junction held 5 bases outside the gene matches. The CDR3 is 15 residues long.